This entry lists 5 T cell receptor beta chains sequenced from one sample in a study of T cell responses to AZD1222 COVID-19 vaccine. Sequenced by immunoSEQ multiplex PCR; TCRdb stores in-frame clones only, minus some. The table lists over 110,000 clones, approximately 92% of them singletons. The sample consisted of peripheral blood, taken on day 0 of AZD1222 vaccination. These receptors were collected from an adult in good health.

The sample holds one count of this clone. V gene TRBV30 combines with J gene TRBJ1-1; TRBD1 agrees at 12 bases. The CDR3 spans 14 residues. V dropped 0 bases and J dropped 7; count of bases not matched to a gene: 3. The germline V gene encodes CDR1 GTSNPN and CDR2 SVGIG (reference sequence). CDR3 in DNA: TGTGCCTGGAGTGTGGGGACAGGGGGCGTTGAAGCTTTCTTT. Amino acid sequence: CAWSVGTGGVEAFF.

The genes are TRBV19 and TRBJ2-7, with TRBD1 as a possible D gene (6 bases). CDR1 LNHDA and CDR2 SQIVND come from the germline V gene (reference sequence). The length of the CDR3 is 14 residues. The V gene lost 3 bases and the J gene lost 5 bases, with 14 bases spanning the gap. The CDR3 protein is CASSMFPGDHEQYF. In DNA, the CDR3 is TGTGCCAGTAGTATGTTCCCAGGGGACCACGAGCAGTACTTC.

The chain combines TRBV6-1 with TRBJ1-5; possibly TRBD1 for D (6 bases). V lost 2 bases and J 5 bases, leaving 13 bases between the germline ends. Looked up from germline, CDR1 is MNHNS and CDR2 is SASEGT. This CDR3 has 15 amino acids. The CDR3 protein is CASSESVGGHQPQHF. The CDR3 DNA follows: TGTGCCAGCAGTGAATCCGTCGGGGGCCATCAGCCCCAGCATTTT.

The chain is built from TRBV2 and TRBJ1-4; 7 bases align to TRBD1. Germline V gene data show CDR1 as SNHLY and CDR2 as FYNNEI. V was pared by 6 bases and J by 0 bases, with 7 bases of the junction left unmatched. The CDR3 length is 16 residues. This chain's CDR3 is CASSSGQFATNEKLFF. DNA of the CDR3: TGTGCCAGCAGCTCGGGACAGTTTGCAACTAATGAAAAACTGTTTTTT.

The chain uses TRBV9 and TRBJ2-5; 9 bases are shared with TRBD1. Trimming at V came to 0 bases and at J to 5 bases, leaving 8 bases not matched to a gene. The length of the CDR3 is 16 residues. Germline CDR1 SGDLS, CDR2 YYNGEE. This chain's CDR3 is CASSVAPGQGLETQYF. CDR3 DNA: TGTGCCAGCAGCGTAGCCCCTGGACAGGGGTTGGAGACCCAGTACTTC.